This passage covers 21 T cell receptor beta chains from one sample sequenced in a study of blood T cell repertoires in COVID-19. Profiled with immunoSEQ multiplex PCR; TCRdb holds only in-frame clones, not every one. The repertoire holds approximately 450,000 clones, with roughly 87% as singletons. The sample taken for sequencing was PBMCs or T cells enriched from blood (not recorded which). Receptors originate from a young woman with acute COVID-19.

The gene calls are TRBV9 and TRBJ1-4, with TRBD1 as a possible D gene (6 bases). The germline V gene encodes CDR1 SGDLS and CDR2 YYNGEE. CDR3 length equals 15 residues. V was trimmed by 3 bases and J by 0 bases, leaving 9 bases between them. The CDR3 reads CASSGAGATNEKLFF. For the CDR3, the DNA is TGTGCCAGCAGCGGTGCAGGGGCAACTAATGAAAAACTGTTTTTT.

In this sample, this clone turned up once. The chain employs TRBV19 and TRBJ1-5; TRBD1 agrees at 9 bases. J was trimmed by 5 bases and V by 2 bases; bases with no gene match: 1. Germline V CDR1 and CDR2: LNHDA, SQIVND (reference sequence). This CDR3 contains 14 residues. The CDR3 DNA reads TGTGCCAGTAGTATACGGACAGGGGATCAGCCCCAGCATTTT. It yields the protein CASSIRTGDQPQHF. Variable domain in full (rest from reference TRBV19 and TRBJ1-5): DGGITQSPKYLFRKEGQNVTLSCEQNLNHDAMYWYRQDPGQGLRLIYYSQIVNDFQKGDIAEGYSVSREKKESFPLTVTSAQKNPTAFYLCASSIRTGDQPQHFGDGTRLSIL.

This chain connects TRBV24-1 to TRBJ2-1, with TRBD1 identical over 8 bases. Per germline, CDR1 KGHDR and CDR2 SFDVKD. Germline trimming cut 4 bases from V and 4 bases from J; bases unmatched to any gene: 8. This CDR3 has 16 amino acids. CDR3 sequence: CATSERAGGTYNEQFF. The CDR3 DNA is TGTGCCACCAGTGAACGAGCAGGGGGCACATACAATGAGCAGTTCTTC.

The chain combines TRBV30 with TRBJ2-5; 7 bases align to TRBD1. The CDR3 runs to 14 residues. Trimming cost V 2 bases and J 2 bases; bases outside gene matches: 5. CDR1 and CDR2 (germline): GTSNPN, SVGIG (reference sequence). The CDR3, as DNA: TGTGCCTGGAGTCCCGGACAGGTTCAAGAGACCCAGTACTTC. Its translation: CAWSPGQVQETQYF. The variable domain in full, with the rest retrieved from reference TRBV30 and TRBJ2-5, is SQTIHQWPATLVQPVGSPLSLECTVEGTSNPNLYWYRQAAGRGLQLLFYSVGIGQISSEVPQNLSASRPQDRQFILSSKKLLLSDSGFYLCAWSPGQVQETQYFGPGTRLLVL.

A few counts support this clone. V is TRBV6-5 and J is TRBJ1-2; possible D gene TRBD1, 6 bases. The CDR3 runs to 15 residues. Germline V gives CDR1 MNHEY, CDR2 SVGAGI. The V end was cut by 0 bases, the J end by 4 bases, with 12 bases between. CDR3 protein: CASSYSNRVFYGYTF. In DNA, the CDR3 is TGTGCCAGCAGTTACTCGAACAGGGTTTTCTATGGCTACACCTTC.

The chain carries TRBV11-2 and TRBJ2-7; tentative D call: TRBD1 (6 bases). The CDR3 sequence is 14 residues long. Trimming left V 1 base short and J 3 bases short, with 10 bases between. Germline V CDR1 and CDR2: SGHAT, FQNNGV. The CDR3 DNA follows: TGTGCCAGCAGCTTAGGGGCAGGGGACTACGAGCAGTACTTC. Translating gives CASSLGAGDYEQYF.

The chain couples TRBV6-5 to TRBJ1-2, with D perhaps matching TRBD1 (6 bases). The germline CDR1 and CDR2 sequences are MNHEY and SVGAGI. Between the trimmed V and J ends, which lost 8 bases and 1 base, there was a span of 11 bases. The CDR3 runs 13 residues. CDR3 DNA: TGTGCCAGCCGACAGGTAGTTAACTATGGCTACACCTTC. This encodes CASRQVVNYGYTF.

The V gene is TRBV7-2, the J gene TRBJ2-3, with no clear D. The CDR3 has 13 residues. V dropped 3 bases and J dropped 5 bases, with 9 bases sitting between them. Germline loops: CDR1 SGHTA, CDR2 FQGNSA. The CDR3 DNA follows: TGTGCCAGCAGCTTTAGCACGGGAGATACGCAGTATTTT. Translating gives CASSFSTGDTQYF.

This clone appeared a single time. The V call is TRBV29-1, the J call TRBJ2-1; tentative D call: TRBD1 (5 bases). Germline V gives CDR1 SQVTM, CDR2 ANQGSEA. This CDR3 spans 16 amino acids. With 2 bases removed from V and 3 bases from J, the gap between germline ends came to 17 bases. CDR3: CSVELGRRSRYNEQFF. The CDR3 bases are TGCAGCGTTGAACTGGGGCGAAGGTCTCGCTACAATGAGCAGTTCTTC.

The J gene is TRBJ1-3, the V gene TRBV25-1, with TRBD1 as a possible D gene (5 bases). The CDR3 has 17 amino acids. Trimming stripped 2 bases from V and 4 bases from J, with 18 bases between. Germline values: CDR1 MGHDK, CDR2 SYGVNS. The CDR3 DNA reads TGTGCCAGCAGTGAACCCGGGACCCCGGGAGGAGGAAACACCATATATTTT. The encoded protein is CASSEPGTPGGGNTIYF. Full variable domain (remainder filled in from reference TRBV25-1 and TRBJ1-3): EADIYQTPRYLVIGTGKKITLECSQTMGHDKMYWYQQDPGMELHLIHYSYGVNSTEKGDLSSESTVSRIRTEHFPLTLESARPSHTSQYLCASSEPGTPGGGNTIYFGEGSWLTVV.

A single count supports this clone. The chain joins TRBV7-5 to TRBJ2-7; the D call in the table, TRBD1, was not verified against the DNA. TRBV7-5 represents a pseudogene. The CDR3 length is 15 residues. The CDR3 spells CVRSLEQGGPYEQYF. The CDR3 DNA reads TGTGTCAGAAGCTTAGAACAGGGTGGCCCCTACGAGCAGTACTTC.

V and J are TRBV7-9 and TRBJ2-1; TRBD1 aligns across 9 bases. V dropped 3 bases and J dropped 6; count of bases not matched to a gene: 6. Germline V gives CDR1 SEHNR, CDR2 FQNEAQ (reference sequence). The CDR3 runs to 15 residues. The CDR3 sequence is CASSLPGTGLNEQFF. In nucleotides, the CDR3 is TGTGCCAGCAGCTTGCCGGGGACAGGGCTCAATGAGCAGTTCTTC.

The V call is TRBV3-1 (or the pseudogene TRBV3-2), the J call TRBJ2-7, with 10 positions matching TRBD2. V was pared by 0 bases and J by 2 bases, with 4 bases of the junction left unmatched. This CDR3 region has 16 residues. CDR1 LGHDT and CDR2 YNNKEL come from the germline V gene (reference sequence). CDR3 sequence: CASSQDLAGATYEQYF. CDR3 nucleotides: TGTGCCAGCAGCCAAGACCTAGCGGGGGCAACCTACGAGCAGTACTTC.

J is TRBJ1-1 and V is TRBV19; the D gene is possibly TRBD1 (5 bases). The germline V gene encodes CDR1 LNHDA and CDR2 SQIVND (reference sequence). V was clipped by 4 bases and J by 8 bases, with 14 bases between them. The CDR3 length is 13 residues. DNA of the CDR3: TGTGCCAGTAGTACTACAGGTCTGGCCGAAGCTTTCTTT. This sequence encodes CASSTTGLAEAFF.

The chain has TRBV19 and TRBJ1-5; D uncertain. V was clipped by 11 bases and J by 5 bases, with 13 bases between them. Germline V lookup: CDR1 LNHDA, CDR2 SQIVND (reference sequence). The CDR3 is made up of 12 amino acids. CDR3 amino acids: CASGGVDQPQHF. The CDR3 nucleotides are TGTGCCTCCGGCGGGGTGGATCAGCCCCAGCATTTT.

This clone was found once. V usage is TRBV15 and J usage is TRBJ1-5; possible D gene TRBD1, 6 bases. Trimming removed 9 bases at V and 2 bases at J, with 14 bases between. This CDR3 has 14 residues. Per the germline V gene, CDR1 is LNHNV and CDR2 is YYDKDF (reference sequence). CDR3 loop: CATHSGQRNQPQHF. In DNA form, the CDR3 reads TGTGCCACGCATAGTGGACAGCGCAATCAGCCCCAGCATTTT.

The chain is built from TRBV12-5 and TRBJ2-1; 11 bases line up with TRBD2. The CDR3 consists of 15 residues. Trimming at V came to 5 bases and at J to 8 bases, leaving 8 bases not matched to a gene. The germline CDR1 and CDR2 sequences are LGHNT and FRNRAP. The CDR3 coding sequence is TGTGCTAGTGGTCTTGGGTTACTAGCGGGAGATGAGCAGTTCTTC. Its translation is CASGLGLLAGDEQFF. Based on the CDR3 plus reference TRBV12-5 and TRBJ2-1, the full variable domain is DARVTQTPRHKVTEMGQEVTMRCQPILGHNTVFWYRQTMMQGLELLAYFRNRAPLDDSGMPKDRFSAEMPDATLATLKIQPSEPRDSAVYFCASGLGLLAGDEQFFGPGTRLTVL.

V gene TRBV28 combines with J gene TRBJ1-1; D may be TRBD1 (6 bases). Germline assignment: CDR1 MDHEN and CDR2 SYDVKM. The length of the CDR3 is 16 residues. The ends were cut back, 2 bases at V and 1 base at J, with 14 bases in the middle. CDR3 in amino acids: CASSLGGAGENTEAFF. Here the CDR3 DNA reads TGTGCCAGCAGTTTAGGGGGTGCAGGGGAGAACACTGAAGCTTTCTTT.

The chain couples TRBV6-2 or TRBV6-3 to TRBJ2-1; a weak D match, TRBD2 (5 bases). V lost 5 bases and J lost 2, with 13 bases in between. The CDR3 sequence is 15 residues long. The V gene's germline CDR1 is MNHEY and CDR2 SVGEGT. Written as DNA, the CDR3 is TGTGCCAGCAGTCGAGGGATCGTAACCTACAATGAGCAGTTCTTC. As protein: CASSRGIVTYNEQFF.

The chain joins TRBV3-1 (or the pseudogene TRBV3-2) to TRBJ1-4; a possible D gene is TRBD1 (5 bases). This CDR3 region has 14 residues. Germline V gene sequence: CDR1 LGHDT, CDR2 YNNKEL (reference sequence). Trimming left V 2 bases short and J 8 bases short, with 12 bases between. The CDR3 coding sequence is TGTGCCAGCAGCCAACACAGGTGTAACGAAAAACTGTTTTTT. Residues: CASSQHRCNEKLFF.

The chain uses TRBV9 and TRBJ2-7, with TRBD2 matching over 13 bases. The CDR3 runs to 16 residues. V shed 3 bases and J 4 bases; nucleotides not matched to a gene: 7. CDR1 and CDR2 (germline): SGDLS, YYNGEE. The CDR3 DNA sequence: TGTGCCAGCAGCGGGGGGACTAGCGGGACAATATACGAGCAGTACTTC. Amino acid sequence: CASSGGTSGTIYEQYF.